Listed below are T cell receptor beta chains from one sample, sequenced in a study of blood T cell repertoires in COVID-19. Clones were sequenced by immunoSEQ multiplex PCR, and TCRdb holds only the in-frame ones, with some missing. This sample has about 160,000 clones, with approximately 87% found just once. Sequencing was carried out using PBMCs or T cells enriched from blood (not recorded which). These receptors were taken from a woman in her forties or fifties who had recovered from COVID-19. CDR3s leave out the opening cysteine and the closing phenylalanine or tryptophan.

TRBV7-2	ASSLGGLAGGEQF
TRBV6-1	ASSARTPPGQVTYNEQF
TRBV3-1/TRBV3-2	ASSQQVTSGNTIY
TRBV9	ASSSRQGGYT
TRBV30	AWVMTGGAETQY
TRBV25-1	ASSGWESAYGYT
TRBV18	ASSPDLQVTGELF
TRBV19	ASSRSGQGQSDEQF
TRBV6-2/TRBV6-3	ASSHPPRGGPGETQY
TRBV7-2	ASSPGPVGQF
TRBV9	ASSPSPGGAQETQY
TRBV5-1	ASSLGSGRRNEQF
TRBV7-2	ASSFLDRAKSQPQH
TRBV18	ASSNPGEKQF
TRBV5-1	ASSLAWTGGGEKLF
TRBV27	ASSSRGDISNQPQH
TRBV7-9	ASSPRKGAHFNRNEQF
TRBV19	ASSTTLSPLNQPQH
TRBV2	ASSVHRDYSNQPQH
TRBV27	ASRPYGGNQPQH
TRBV29-1	SVSDNAGTVSNQPQH
TRBV10-3	ATQTETYTEAF
TRBV27	ASSLGFAQPQH
TRBV30	AWSVRSGANEKLF
TRBV4-2	ASSQDSGNYGYT
TRBV11-3	ASSFTGQTNEKLF
TRBV19	ASSIPTGRGGYT
TRBV11-2	ASSVTGIVAF
TRBV6-5	ASRSGQPNTEAF
TRBV7-9	ASSGRTGAF
TRBV2	ACGREAF
TRBV7-2	ASSPRPGVIQY
TRBV24-1	ATSDFASGGRETQY
TRBV18	ASSPADEAF
TRBV29-1	SAAGIWGTEAF
TRBV30	ACRSSGANVLT
TRBV19	ASSPIQGFSPLH
TRBV28	ASSRGDLNSPLH
TRBV19	ASSTWQGRGLSDTIY
TRBV11-2	ASSLGAGGPSQETQY
TRBV27	ASSGRDRGSRTEAF
TRBV11-2	ASSLGAANEQF
TRBV3-1/TRBV3-2	ASSGGLAAPNEQF
TRBV7-8	ASSLPGGRAGELF
TRBV19	ASSTPNIRGSETQY
TRBV19	ATTETSGNNEQF
TRBV19	ASTPGGVQPQH
TRBV19	ASSRGTANEQF
TRBV14	ASSPLPGAYEKLF
TRBV27	ASTPLGGGNTQY
TRBV11-3	ASSSRRGEAYNSPLH
TRBV27	ATKKTGSSGNTIY
TRBV5-4	ASSLARGEISGNTIY
TRBV9	ASNFPGGELF
TRBV3-1/TRBV3-2	ASSQFDRTDEKLF